This TCR beta chain was profiled in a study of T cells expressing NK-cell markers. On the study more broadly: The TCR beta repertoires originated in sorted CD3+CD56+NKG2C+, CD3+CD56+NKG2C- and CD3+CD56-NKG2C+ T cells. General study results and limits: In a handful of donors, dominant clonotypes made up roughly 25-60.1% of CD3+CD56-NKG2C+ cells. A range of roughly 1.0-8% of CD8+ T cells consisted of dominant NKG2C+ clonotypes in several donors.

This CDR3 contains 14 residues. The germline CDR1 and CDR2 sequences are MRHNA and SNTAGT. Worth noting for this clonotype: Its antigen is still unknown.

TCRdb processed the 5' RACE reads again and assigns one entry to each CDR3 protein, with no DNA. The specimen's table records 150,000 to 200,000 distinct CDR3 sequences. The material sequenced was blood T cells: a sorted CD56 or NKG2C T cell subset, CD4+ or CD8+ T cells, or bulk PBMC T cells (not recorded which). The chain employs TRBV6-4 and TRBJ2-5; TCRdb's assignment of TRBD2 cannot be checked, as there is no DNA. The source of this sequence is a man between 18 and 69 years old in good health. CDR3 sequence: CATPTSGCRETQYF.